The rows below give T cell receptor beta chains drawn from one sample of a study of cytomegalovirus exposure and HLA in healthy donors. Only in-frame clones appear in the TCRdb table, and some are missing; sequencing was by immunoSEQ multiplex PCR. The sample comprises around 200,000 clones, about 74% of which are singletons, and 15% to 17% rests with the top ten. Sequenced sample: PBMCs. The receptors stem from a man aged 40-49 years in good health and CMV-seronegative. Each CDR3 is given with its conserved first and last residue. A D gene is named only where the DNA matches it firmly. Clone size is stated in some rows and not others, as once, few, many or a class when expanded.

D: TRBD1; J: TRBJ2-7; V: TRBV29-1; size: NA; DNA: TGCAGCGTTTCCTCCGGGACAGGGGCCTTTGGGGAGCAGTACTTC; CDR3: CSVSSGTGAFGEQYF
D: TRBD2; J: TRBJ2-1; V: TRBV28; size: NA; DNA: TGTGCCAGCAGTTTAACTAGCGGGAGAGGCAATGAGCAGTTCTTC; CDR3: CASSLTSGRGNEQFF
D: TRBD1; J: TRBJ1-1; V: TRBV5-1; size: once; DNA: TGCGCCAGCAGCCCAGGGGGCGCCACTGAAGCTTTCTTT; CDR3: CASSPGGATEAFF
D: TRBD2; J: TRBJ2-5; V: TRBV7-9; size: NA; DNA: TGTGCCAGCAGCACCTGGACTAGCGGGGAGGGGGAGACCCAGTACTTC; CDR3: CASSTWTSGEGETQYF
D: TRBD1; J: TRBJ1-2; V: TRBV5-4; size: NA; DNA: TGTGCCAGCAAAATCCCGGGACAGGGGGCGAACGGCTACACCTTC; CDR3: CASKIPGQGANGYTF
D: NA; J: TRBJ1-2; V: TRBV5-1; size: NA; DNA: TGCGCCAGCAGCTTGGACGGGTATAACTATGGCTACACCTTC; CDR3: CASSLDGYNYGYTF
D: NA; J: TRBJ1-4; V: TRBV5-1; size: once; DNA: TGCGCCAGCACCTTGGGGGGGGTAGGGCCTGAAAAACTGTTTTTT; CDR3: CASTLGGVGPEKLFF
D: TRBD1; J: TRBJ1-2; V: TRBV5-1; size: once; DNA: TGCGCCAGCAGCCCGGACAGGGGGCCCAACTATGGCTACACCTTC; CDR3: CASSPDRGPNYGYTF
D: NA; J: TRBJ2-2; V: TRBV7-6; size: NA; DNA: TGTGCCAGCAGCGCGGATGCTCTAACGAACACCGGGGAGCTGTTTTTT; CDR3: CASSADALTNTGELFF
D: NA; J: TRBJ1-3; V: TRBV28; size: NA; DNA: TGTGCCAGCAGTACGAGGGTAGTAGCTGGAAACACCATATATTTT; CDR3: CASSTRVVAGNTIYF
D: TRBD2; J: TRBJ2-7; V: TRBV9; size: NA; DNA: TGTGCCAGCAGCGGGGGGGGTGTTCTCTACGAGCAGTACTTC; CDR3: CASSGGGVLYEQYF
D: TRBD2; J: TRBJ2-1; V: TRBV29-1; size: NA; DNA: TGCAGCGCCATGGAGAGGGGACTAGCGGAACGTGAGCAGTTCTTC; CDR3: CSAMERGLAEREQFF
D: NA; J: TRBJ2-6; V: TRBV5-6; size: NA; DNA: TGTGCCAGCAGCTACTTCCAAGGGGGCTCTGGGGCCAACGTCCTGACTTTC; CDR3: CASSYFQGGSGANVLTF
D: NA; J: TRBJ1-2; V: TRBV2; size: NA; DNA: TGTGCCAGCAGGTCCGGGGGCTATGGCTACACCTTC; CDR3: CASRSGGYGYTF
D: NA; J: TRBJ2-7; V: TRBV5-1; size: NA; DNA: TGCGCCAGCAGCTTAAGCGGGTACTCCTACGAGCAGTACTTC; CDR3: CASSLSGYSYEQYF
D: NA; J: TRBJ2-2; V: TRBV4-1; size: NA; DNA: TGCGCCAGCAGCCGAGGTAGCGCAGTAAACACCGGGGAGCTGTTTTTT; CDR3: CASSRGSAVNTGELFF
D: NA; J: TRBJ1-1; V: TRBV28; size: NA; DNA: TGTGCCAGCAGGTTAACCGCGGGGACTGAAGCTTTCTTT; CDR3: CASRLTAGTEAFF
D: TRBD1; J: TRBJ2-1; V: TRBV6-1; size: NA; DNA: TGTGCCAGCAGGAGAGGGACAGACCTCTACAATGAGCAGTTCTTC; CDR3: CASRRGTDLYNEQFF
D: NA; J: TRBJ2-7; V: TRBV6-1; size: NA; DNA: TGTGCCACTACTCCTAACCCAACCTACGAGCAGTACTTC; CDR3: CATTPNPTYEQYF
D: TRBD2; J: TRBJ2-1; V: TRBV7-9; size: once; DNA: TGTGCCAGCAGTATAGCGGGGGGCCACAATGAGCAGTTCTTC; CDR3: CASSIAGGHNEQFF
D: TRBD1; J: TRBJ1-1; V: TRBV6-6; size: NA; DNA: TGTGCCAGCAGTGACGAGGGACAGCCTAACACTGAAGCTTTCTTT; CDR3: CASSDEGQPNTEAFF
D: TRBD2; J: TRBJ2-3; V: TRBV7-2; size: NA; DNA: TGTGCCAGCAGCTGGGGGGGAACAGATACGCAGTATTTT; CDR3: CASSWGGTDTQYF
D: NA; J: TRBJ1-3; V: TRBV6-5; size: few; DNA: TGTGCCAGCAGTTACACCTTCCGGGGCTCTGGAAACACCATATATTTT; CDR3: CASSYTFRGSGNTIYF
D: NA; J: TRBJ1-2; V: TRBV6-1; size: few; DNA: TGTGCCAGCAGTATTCAGGGTGCTAACTATGGCTACACCTTC; CDR3: CASSIQGANYGYTF
D: NA; J: TRBJ1-4; V: TRBV7-8; size: NA; DNA: TGTGCCAGCAGTTATAGTCCCCATCCGAAGTCGCTGTTTTTT; CDR3: CASSYSPHPKSLFF
D: NA; J: TRBJ2-6; V: TRBV6-5; size: NA; DNA: TGTGCCAGCAGTAGGGGAACCGGGGCCAACGTCCTGACTTTC; CDR3: CASSRGTGANVLTF
D: NA; J: TRBJ2-1; V: TRBV7-8; size: NA; DNA: TGTGCCAGCAGCTCCTCATTAAATCAGAGGAGCTCCTACAATGAGCAGTTCTTC; CDR3: CASSSSLNQRSSYNEQFF
D: TRBD1; J: TRBJ2-7; V: TRBV27; size: NA; DNA: TGTGCCAGCAGCTTCCGGGACAGGGTCTACGAGCAGTACTTC; CDR3: CASSFRDRVYEQYF
D: NA; J: TRBJ1-3; V: TRBV15; size: NA; DNA: TGTGCCACCAGCAGAGGGACAGATGGAAACACCATATATTTT; CDR3: CATSRGTDGNTIYF
D: TRBD1; J: TRBJ1-1; V: TRBV9; size: NA; DNA: TGTGCCAGCAGCCGGACAGGATTTGAAGCTTTCTTT; CDR3: CASSRTGFEAFF
D: TRBD1; J: TRBJ1-5; V: TRBV19; size: NA; DNA: TGTGCCAGTAGTGCCCAGGGGGCTTCGGTTCAGCCCCAGCATTTT; CDR3: CASSAQGASVQPQHF
D: TRBD2; J: TRBJ2-3; V: TRBV29-1; size: once; DNA: TGCAGCGTTGGGGCGGGAGGAACCCCAGATACGCAGTATTTT; CDR3: CSVGAGGTPDTQYF
D: TRBD2; J: TRBJ2-3; V: TRBV10-3; size: NA; DNA: TGTGCCAGCGGGGGGGTGACAGATACGCAGTATTTT; CDR3: CASGGVTDTQYF
D: NA; J: TRBJ1-2; V: TRBV13; size: NA; DNA: TGTGCCAGCAGCTTGGGGGGTGACTATGGTTACACCTTC; CDR3: CASSLGGDYGYTF
D: NA; J: TRBJ2-2; V: TRBV30; size: NA; DNA: TGTGCCTGGAGTGTAGTCGGCGGCGGGGAGCTGTTTTTT; CDR3: CAWSVVGGGELFF
D: TRBD2; J: TRBJ2-3; V: TRBV25-1; size: NA; DNA: TGTGCCAGCAGTCCCCTCCCCTTCCGGGAGGACACAGATACGCAGTATTTT; CDR3: CASSPLPFREDTDTQYF
D: NA; J: TRBJ1-3; V: TRBV9; size: NA; DNA: TGTGCCAGCAGCCCACGCACAGGGTCTTCCGGAAACACCATATATTTT; CDR3: CASSPRTGSSGNTIYF